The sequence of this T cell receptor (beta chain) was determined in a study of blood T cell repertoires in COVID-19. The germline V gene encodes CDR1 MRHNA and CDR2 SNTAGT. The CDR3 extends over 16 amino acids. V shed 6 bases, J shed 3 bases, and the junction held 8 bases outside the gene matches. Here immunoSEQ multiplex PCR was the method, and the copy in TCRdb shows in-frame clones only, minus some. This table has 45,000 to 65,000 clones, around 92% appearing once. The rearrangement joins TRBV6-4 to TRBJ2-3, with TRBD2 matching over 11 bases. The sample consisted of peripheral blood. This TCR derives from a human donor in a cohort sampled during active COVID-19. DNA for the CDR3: TGTGCCAGCAGCGAATTTAGCGGGGGGGCGACAGATACGCAGTATTTT. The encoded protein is CASSEFSGGATDTQYF.